Below, 9 T cell receptor beta chains from the same sample are listed, as sequenced in a study of technical replicates of blood from a few donors. Sequenced by immunoSEQ multiplex PCR; TCRdb stores in-frame clones only, minus some. The sample gives approximately 60,000 clones, around 88% of which show up once; roughly 5% is in the top ten. Input material: PBMCs. These receptors came from a human donor in good health. Some clones in this sample may be carry-over from other donors' samples.

This clone has only one observation. The rearrangement uses TRBV12-5 and TRBJ2-7, with TRBD2 matching over 9 bases. Germline trimming cut 6 bases from V and 5 bases from J; bases unmatched to any gene: 11. The CDR3 sequence is 15 residues long. CDR1 and CDR2 from the germline V gene are LGHNT and FRNRAP. CDR3 sequence: CASGWWSSGSDEQYF. In DNA, the CDR3 is TGTGCTAGTGGGTGGTGGAGTAGCGGGAGCGACGAGCAGTACTTC.

V usage is TRBV18 and J usage is TRBJ2-7, with 7 positions matching TRBD2. The CDR3 is 15 residues long. The germline gives CDR1 KGHSH, CDR2 LQKENI. Trimming removed 0 bases from V and 3 bases from J; junction bases left unmatched: 5. The CDR3 here is CASSPPGEGIYEQYF. CDR3 bases: TGTGCCAGCTCACCACCGGGGGAGGGGATCTACGAGCAGTACTTC.

This chain uses TRBV5-1 with TRBJ2-5, with 9 bases matching TRBD1. CDR1 SGHRS and CDR2 YFSETQ come from the germline V gene. V trimming: 6 bases; J trimming: 5 bases; junction bases outside the gene matches: 8. The CDR3 spans 14 residues. CDR3 DNA: TGCGCCAGCATCAAAACAGGGGGCGGTGAGACCCAGTACTTC. It yields the protein CASIKTGGGETQYF.

V gene TRBV6-5 combines with J gene TRBJ1-6; 7 nucleotides line up with TRBD1. V was clipped by 6 bases and J by 10 bases; unmatched bases: 6. The germline CDR1 and CDR2 sequences are MNHEY and SVGAGI. The CDR3 totals 13 residues. The CDR3 DNA follows: TGTGCCAGCAGCCTCGACAGGGACTCACCCCTCCACTTT. This translates into CASSLDRDSPLHF.

This chain links TRBV5-8 with TRBJ1-5; tentatively, D is TRBD1 (5 bases). The CDR3 totals 17 residues. The germline V and J ends were trimmed by 2 bases and 0 bases, with 15 bases remaining between them. Germline V gene data show CDR1 as SGHTS and CDR2 as YDEGEE. CDR3 bases: TGTGCCAGCAGCTTCGAGGCAGGGCTTTATAGCAATCAGCCCCAGCATTTT. Its translation: CASSFEAGLYSNQPQHF.

The V and J genes are TRBV7-9 and TRBJ1-3; 7 bases align to TRBD1. Per the germline V gene, CDR1 is SEHNR and CDR2 is FQNEAQ (reference sequence). V lost 5 bases and J lost 4; bases outside the gene matches: 2. This CDR3 comprises 13 residues. The CDR3 DNA reads TGTGCCAGCAGCAGCAGGGGGGGAAACACCATATATTTT. This translates into CASSSRGGNTIYF.

The genes are TRBV10-3 and TRBJ2-3; TRBD2 matches 9 bases. The germline CDR1 and CDR2 sequences are ENHRY and SYGVKD. After removal of 5 bases from V and 3 bases from J, the junction contained 3 bases not matched to a gene. This CDR3 has 14 amino acids. The CDR3 bases are TGTGCCATCAGTCTAGCGGGACAGACAGATACGCAGTATTTT. As protein: CAISLAGQTDTQYF.

The genes are TRBV5-1 and TRBJ2-2; no definite D call. V was shortened by 0 bases and J by 6 bases, with 12 bases between the two germline ends. Germline V lookup: CDR1 SGHRS, CDR2 YFSETQ. The CDR3 runs to 15 residues. For the CDR3, the DNA is TGCGCCAGCAGCTTGGTTCTAGGTACGGCCGGGGAGCTGTTTTTT. This translates into CASSLVLGTAGELFF.

This clone was seen a handful of times. The chain combines TRBV6-1 with TRBJ2-1, with TRBD2 identical over 13 bases. The CDR3 totals 14 residues. Germline V gene data show CDR1 as MNHNS and CDR2 as SASEGT. J was trimmed by 10 bases and V by 10 bases; bases with no gene match: 10. The CDR3 bases are TGTGCCACCAAAGGACTAGCGGGAGCAGGGGAGCAGTTCTTC. It is translated as CATKGLAGAGEQFF.